The 17 T cell receptor beta chains listed next were all sequenced from one sample in a study of blood T cell repertoires in COVID-19 (dated by TCRdb to about 2020). The library relied on the immunoSEQ multiplex PCR assay. TCRdb provides this immuneACCESS table in a form limited to in-frame rearrangements. Some clones are lacking; in checked studies, under half of them reflect an unresolved V gene, and why the rest are absent is not known. Counted in this sample were over 100,000 clones; 70% to 90% of them appeared once. The ten largest clones capture 9.5% to 10% of the sample. The sequencing sample was made of peripheral blood. Every receptor here comes from a man in his forties or fifties with active or convalescent COVID-19.

The chain uses TRBV18 and TRBJ1-1; D is unresolved. Trimming cost V 0 bases and J 1 base, with 9 bases left between them. This CDR3 has 15 amino acids. CDR1 is KGHSH and CDR2 is LQKENI in the germline V gene. Written as DNA, the CDR3 is TGTGCCAGCTCACCACCATCACAGCAGAACACTGAAGCTTTCTTT. Translation gives CASSPPSQQNTEAFF.

The chain combines TRBV7-2 with TRBJ2-3; the D gene is possibly TRBD2 (5 bases). The V gene lost 3 bases and the J gene lost 2 bases, with 12 bases spanning the gap. From germline, CDR1 is SGHTA and CDR2 FQGNSA. CDR3 size: 15 residues. CDR3: CASSFGGLITDTQYF. As DNA, the CDR3 is TGTGCCAGCAGCTTTGGCGGACTGATCACAGATACGCAGTATTTT.

The chain employs TRBV7-9 and TRBJ2-1; 8 bases are a match to TRBD2. V was clipped by 5 bases and J by 8 bases; unmatched bases: 14. The CDR3 consists of 16 residues. The germline CDR1 and CDR2 sequences are SEHNR and FQNEAQ (reference sequence). CDR3 DNA: TGTGCCAGCAGCCCTCCTACAGCGGGGGCCGGCGATGAGCAGTTCTTC. This codes for CASSPPTAGAGDEQFF.

This sequence joins TRBV7-2 and TRBJ1-2; D is undetermined. The CDR3 runs 15 residues. Trimming shortened V by 4 bases and J by 0 bases, and 12 bases separated the two germline ends. Germline CDR1 reads SGHTA; CDR2 reads FQGNSA. DNA of the CDR3: TGTGCCAGCAGCTCACAGACATTAGCTAACTATGGCTACACCTTC. This translates into CASSSQTLANYGYTF.

The chain is built from TRBV14 and TRBJ2-7, with D hard to call. V was trimmed by 1 base and J by 0 bases, leaving 10 bases between them. The CDR3 sequence is 15 residues long. Germline V gives CDR1 SGHDN, CDR2 FVKESK. The CDR3 nucleotides are TGTGCCAGCAGCCAAGCTGTGGCACCCTCCTACGAGCAGTACTTC. Its protein is CASSQAVAPSYEQYF.

This clone was picked up a small number of times. The chain uses TRBV2 and TRBJ1-5; D unclear. Looked up from germline, CDR1 is SNHLY and CDR2 is FYNNEI. V gave up 7 bases and J gave up 6 bases, with 13 bases separating them. The CDR3 has 13 amino acids. The CDR3 DNA sequence: TGTGCCAGCAAGATACTCCCGGGTCAGCCCCAGCATTTT. Translated: CASKILPGQPQHF.

The chain carries TRBV7-8 and TRBJ2-7, with D possibly TRBD1 on 6 matching bases. The V end lost 6 bases, the J end lost 0 bases, and 9 bases lay between the germline ends. The CDR3 contains 13 residues. Germline CDR1 is SGHVS and CDR2 is FQNEAQ. The DNA of the CDR3 is TGTGCCAGCAGTTACAGGGCCTCCTACGAGCAGTACTTC. This translates into CASSYRASYEQYF.

The chain uses TRBV10-2 and TRBJ1-5, with D possibly TRBD1 on 6 matching bases. The CDR3 totals 17 residues. Germline assignment: CDR1 WSHSY and CDR2 SAAADI. The V end was cut by 1 base, the J end by 1 base, with 14 bases between. DNA for the CDR3: TGCGCCAGCAGTGAGTTTTCCCCAGGGACAAGCAATCAGCCCCAGCATTTT. It specifies CASSEFSPGTSNQPQHF.

This clone was detected only once. V gene TRBV7-9 combines with J gene TRBJ2-7; 8 nucleotides align to TRBD1. Germline assignment: CDR1 SEHNR and CDR2 FQNEAQ (reference sequence). Trimming cost V 5 bases and J 3 bases; bases outside gene matches: 6. The CDR3 covers 14 residues. The CDR3 region is CASSQDRDGYEQYF. In DNA, the CDR3 is TGTGCCAGCAGCCAGGACAGGGATGGCTACGAGCAGTACTTC.

This clone has a single count. V is TRBV5-1 and J is TRBJ2-2; no reliable D call. V gave up 4 bases and J gave up 6 bases, with 16 bases separating them. The CDR3 has 15 residues. Germline V lookup: CDR1 SGHRS, CDR2 YFSETQ. CDR3 protein: CASSPGNLGAGELFF. The CDR3 region has the DNA TGCGCCAGCAGCCCAGGAAATTTGGGTGCCGGGGAGCTGTTTTTT.

The V gene is TRBV6-5, the J gene TRBJ2-7; 9 bases agree with TRBD1. The CDR3 length is 14 residues. The trim removed 4 bases at V and 2 bases at J, leaving 3 bases unmatched. CDR1 is MNHEY and CDR2 is SVGAGI in the germline V gene. The CDR3 nucleotides read TGTGCCAGCAGTTCGGGACAGGGCCCCTACGAGCAGTACTTC. Protein sequence: CASSSGQGPYEQYF.

V gene TRBV5-5 combines with J gene TRBJ1-4, with D possibly matching TRBD1 (6 bases). The CDR3 runs to 16 residues. The germline V gene has CDR1 SGHKS and CDR2 YYEKEE (reference sequence). The V and J ends lost 5 bases and 4 bases respectively, with 18 bases between them. The CDR3 DNA reads TGTGCCAGCAGAACCCAGGACAGTCGGCTTAATGAAAAACTGTTTTTT. It yields the protein CASRTQDSRLNEKLFF. The variable domain in full, completed from reference TRBV5-5 and TRBJ1-4, reads DAGVTQSPTHLIKTRGQQVTLRCSPISGHKSVSWYQQVLGQGPQFIFQYYEKEERGRGNFPDRFSARQFPNYSSELNVNALLLGDSALYLCASRTQDSRLNEKLFFGSGTQLSVL.

This clone occurred a few times. J is TRBJ2-7 and V is TRBV6-2 or TRBV6-3; no clear D gene. The germline gives CDR1 MNHEY, CDR2 SVGEGT. This CDR3 spans 16 amino acids. Trimming took 0 bases from V and 0 from J, leaving 12 bases between them. In nucleotides, the CDR3 is TGTGCCAGCAGTTACTCTCCAGGCATCACCTCCTACGAGCAGTACTTC. Encoded protein: CASSYSPGITSYEQYF.

The chain uses TRBV3-1 (or the pseudogene TRBV3-2) and TRBJ1-4; D is possibly TRBD1 (6 bases). The CDR3 sequence is 14 residues long. CDR1 and CDR2 from the germline V gene are LGHDT and YNNKEL (reference sequence). V was cut by 6 bases and J by 3 bases, with 11 bases left in between. The CDR3 region is CASRRTGSNEKLFF. The CDR3 DNA reads as TGTGCCAGCAGGCGAACAGGGTCTAATGAAAAACTGTTTTTT.

V usage is TRBV19 and J usage is TRBJ1-1, with D tentatively TRBD1 (5 bases). This CDR3 region has 14 residues. Trimming cost V 7 bases and J 1 base, with 13 bases left between them. CDR1 is LNHDA, CDR2 SQIVND, per germline (reference sequence). CDR3 DNA: TGTGCCAGTACCGGGAGGGGACCGAACACTGAAGCTTTCTTT. Protein product: CASTGRGPNTEAFF.

This chain uses TRBV7-9 with TRBJ1-2, with D possibly TRBD1 on 6 matching bases. V dropped 5 bases and J dropped 5 bases, with 15 bases sitting between them. Per germline, CDR1 SEHNR and CDR2 FQNEAQ (reference sequence). CDR3 length equals 14 residues. In DNA form, the CDR3 reads TGTGCCAGCAGCCTACAGGGTAAAGGGTATGGCTACACCTTC. It encodes CASSLQGKGYGYTF.

The V gene is TRBV27, the J gene TRBJ1-1; 7 bases are a match to TRBD1. Per the germline V gene, CDR1 is MNHEY and CDR2 is SMNVEV (reference sequence). Trimming removed 5 bases from V and 0 bases from J; junction bases left unmatched: 3. CDR3 length: 14 amino acids. The CDR3: CASSRQGLNTEAFF. The CDR3 DNA reads TGTGCCAGCAGTCGACAGGGACTGAACACTGAAGCTTTCTTT.